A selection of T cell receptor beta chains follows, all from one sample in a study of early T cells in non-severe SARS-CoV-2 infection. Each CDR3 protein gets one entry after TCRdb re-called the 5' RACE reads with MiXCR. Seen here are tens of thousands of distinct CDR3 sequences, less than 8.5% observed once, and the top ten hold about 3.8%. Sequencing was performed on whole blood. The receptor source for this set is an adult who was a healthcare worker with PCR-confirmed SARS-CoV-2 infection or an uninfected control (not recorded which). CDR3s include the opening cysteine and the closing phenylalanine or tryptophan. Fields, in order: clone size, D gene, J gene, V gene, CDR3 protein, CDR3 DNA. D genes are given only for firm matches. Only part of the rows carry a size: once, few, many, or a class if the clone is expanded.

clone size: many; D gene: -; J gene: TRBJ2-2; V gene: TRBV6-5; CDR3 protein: CASRRDTGELFF; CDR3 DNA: TGTGCCAGCAGGAGGGATACCGGGGAGCTGTTTTTT
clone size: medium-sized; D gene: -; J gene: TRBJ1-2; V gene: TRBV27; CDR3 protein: CASADSGFNYGYTF; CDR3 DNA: TGTGCCAGCGCGGACAGCGGTTTTAACTATGGCTACACCTTC
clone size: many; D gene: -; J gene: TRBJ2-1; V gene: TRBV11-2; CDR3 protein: CASSFARDYNEQFF; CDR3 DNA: TGTGCCAGCAGCTTCGCCAGGGACTACAATGAGCAGTTCTTC
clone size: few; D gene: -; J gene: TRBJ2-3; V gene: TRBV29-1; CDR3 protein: CSAQTRHTDTQYF; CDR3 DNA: TGCAGCGCACAGACTCGTCACACAGATACGCAGTATTTT
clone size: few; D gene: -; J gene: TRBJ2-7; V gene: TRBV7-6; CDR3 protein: CASSPPARYEQYF; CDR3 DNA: TGTGCCAGCAGCCCGCCCGCGAGGTACGAGCAGTACTTC
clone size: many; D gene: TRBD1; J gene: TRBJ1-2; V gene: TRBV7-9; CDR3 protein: CASSLAQGREYGYTF; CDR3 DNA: TGTGCCAGCAGCTTAGCACAGGGGAGGGAATATGGCTACACCTTC
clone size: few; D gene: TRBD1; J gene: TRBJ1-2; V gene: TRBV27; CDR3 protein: CASSLSGQGPLYGYTF; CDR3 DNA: TGTGCCAGCAGTTTATCCGGACAGGGGCCACTCTATGGCTACACCTTC
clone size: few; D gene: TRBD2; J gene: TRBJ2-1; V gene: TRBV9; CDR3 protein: CASSVGTTTGTEQFF; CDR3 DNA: TGTGCCAGCAGCGTTGGGACTACAACTGGAACTGAGCAGTTCTTC
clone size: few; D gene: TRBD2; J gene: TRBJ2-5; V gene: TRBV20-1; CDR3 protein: CSAARLAVQETQYF; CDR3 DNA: TGCAGTGCCGCGAGGCTAGCGGTCCAAGAGACCCAGTACTTC
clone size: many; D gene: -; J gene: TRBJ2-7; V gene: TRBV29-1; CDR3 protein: CSVSQAVDYEQYF; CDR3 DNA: TGCAGCGTTAGTCAGGCCGTGGATTACGAGCAGTACTTC
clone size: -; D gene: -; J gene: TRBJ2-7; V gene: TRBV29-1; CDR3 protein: CSVVDSPYEQYF; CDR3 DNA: TGCAGCGTTGTAGATAGCCCTTACGAGCAGTACTTC
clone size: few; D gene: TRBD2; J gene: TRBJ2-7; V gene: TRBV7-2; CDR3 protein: CASSVSSGPVEQYF; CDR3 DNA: TGTGCCAGCAGCGTCTCTAGCGGACCCGTGGAGCAGTACTTC
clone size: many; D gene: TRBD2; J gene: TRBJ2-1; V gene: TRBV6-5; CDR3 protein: CASRDGTSPDEQFF; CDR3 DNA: TGTGCCAGCAGAGACGGGACTAGTCCTGATGAGCAGTTCTTC
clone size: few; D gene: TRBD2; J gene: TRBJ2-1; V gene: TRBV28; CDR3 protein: CASSPGTSGLSSYNEQFF; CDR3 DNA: TGTGCCAGCAGTCCCGGGACTAGCGGATTGAGCTCCTACAATGAGCAGTTCTTC
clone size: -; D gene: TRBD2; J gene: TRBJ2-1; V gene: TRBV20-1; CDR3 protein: CSARDLAGEREQFF; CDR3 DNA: TGCAGTGCTAGAGATTTAGCGGGAGAGCGTGAGCAGTTCTTC
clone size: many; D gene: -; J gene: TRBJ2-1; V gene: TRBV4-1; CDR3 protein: CASSREKAYEQFF; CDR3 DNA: TGCGCCAGCAGCCGGGAGAAGGCCTACGAGCAGTTCTTC
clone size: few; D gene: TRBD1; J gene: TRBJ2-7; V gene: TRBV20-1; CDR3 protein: CSAAGQVDYEQYF; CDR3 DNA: TGCAGTGCTGCGGGACAGGTGGACTACGAGCAGTACTTC
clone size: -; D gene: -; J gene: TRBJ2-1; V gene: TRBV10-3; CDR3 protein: CAISGLGNEQFF; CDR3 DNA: TGTGCCATCAGTGGACTTGGCAATGAGCAGTTCTTC
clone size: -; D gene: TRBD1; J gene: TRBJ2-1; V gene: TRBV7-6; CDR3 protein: CASSSLPGGYIEQFF; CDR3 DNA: TGTGCCAGCAGCTCTCTACCAGGGGGCTACATTGAGCAGTTCTTC
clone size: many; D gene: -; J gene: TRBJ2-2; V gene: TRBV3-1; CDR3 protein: CASSTSRGTGELFF; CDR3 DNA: TGTGCCAGCAGCACTTCCAGAGGGACCGGGGAGCTGTTTTTT
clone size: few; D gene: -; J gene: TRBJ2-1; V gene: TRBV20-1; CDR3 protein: CSAPSVSVGEQFF; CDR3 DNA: TGCAGTGCCCCCTCCGTTTCGGTGGGTGAGCAGTTCTTC
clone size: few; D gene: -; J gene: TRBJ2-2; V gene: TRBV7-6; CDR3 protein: CASSFDTGELFF; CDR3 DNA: TGTGCCAGCAGCTTTGACACCGGGGAGCTGTTTTTT
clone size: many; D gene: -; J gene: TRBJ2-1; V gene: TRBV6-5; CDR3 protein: CASNTLGRYNEQFF; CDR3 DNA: TGTGCCAGCAATACCCTCGGGCGGTACAATGAGCAGTTCTTC
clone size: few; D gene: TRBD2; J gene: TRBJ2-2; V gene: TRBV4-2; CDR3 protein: CASSQGSLLAGGPFRISGELFF; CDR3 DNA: TGTGCCAGCAGCCAAGGTTCCCTGCTAGCGGGAGGGCCATTCCGTATCTCTGGGGAGCTGTTTTTT
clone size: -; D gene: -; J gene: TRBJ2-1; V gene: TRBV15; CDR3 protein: CATSTRVVGEQFF; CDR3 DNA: TGTGCCACCAGCACGAGGGTAGTGGGTGAGCAGTTCTTC
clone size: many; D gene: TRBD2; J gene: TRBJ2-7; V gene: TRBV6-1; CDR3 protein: CASGRGTSGLGGEQYF; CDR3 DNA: TGTGCCAGCGGACGAGGGACTAGCGGCCTAGGGGGAGAGCAGTACTTC
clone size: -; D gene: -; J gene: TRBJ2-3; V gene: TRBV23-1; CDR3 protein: CASSQGRVRWTDTQYF; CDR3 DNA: TGCGCCAGCAGTCAAGGAAGGGTTCGATGGACAGATACGCAGTATTTT
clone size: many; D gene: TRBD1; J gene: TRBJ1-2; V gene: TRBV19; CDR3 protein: CASSRTRDRGTHGYTF; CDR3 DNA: TGTGCCAGTAGCAGGACCCGGGACAGGGGGACCCATGGCTACACCTTC
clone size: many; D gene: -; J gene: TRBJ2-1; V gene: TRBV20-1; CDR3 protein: CSASPSSYNEQFF; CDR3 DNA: TGCAGTGCTAGTCCGAGCTCCTACAATGAGCAGTTCTTC
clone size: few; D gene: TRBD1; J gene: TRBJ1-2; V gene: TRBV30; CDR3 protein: CAWSVLRTGGYGYTF; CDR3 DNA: TGTGCCTGGAGTGTACTAAGGACAGGGGGCTATGGCTACACCTTC
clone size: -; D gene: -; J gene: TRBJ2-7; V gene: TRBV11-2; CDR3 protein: CASRGADEQYF; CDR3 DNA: TGTGCCAGCAGGGGGGCCGACGAGCAGTACTTC
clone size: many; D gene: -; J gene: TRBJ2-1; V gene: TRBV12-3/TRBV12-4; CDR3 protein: CASSQTHFSSYNEQFF; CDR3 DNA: TGTGCCAGCAGTCAAACACATTTTAGCTCCTACAATGAGCAGTTCTTC
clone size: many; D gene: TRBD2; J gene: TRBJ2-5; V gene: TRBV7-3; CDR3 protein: CASSSGLDGETQYF; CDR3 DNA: TGTGCCAGCAGCTCTGGACTAGACGGGGAGACCCAGTACTTC
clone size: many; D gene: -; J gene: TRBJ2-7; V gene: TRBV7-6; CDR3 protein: CASSLMQNAIYEQYF; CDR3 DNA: TGTGCCAGCAGCTTAATGCAGAACGCTATCTACGAGCAGTACTTC
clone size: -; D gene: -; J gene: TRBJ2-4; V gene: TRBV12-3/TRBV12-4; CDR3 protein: CASSLLGAKNIQYF; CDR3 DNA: TGTGCCAGCAGTTTATTAGGAGCCAAAAACATTCAGTACTTC
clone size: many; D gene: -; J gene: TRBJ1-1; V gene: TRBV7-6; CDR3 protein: CASSSSGDPGTEAFF; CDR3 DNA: TGTGCCAGCAGTTCATCTGGGGATCCGGGGACTGAAGCTTTCTTT
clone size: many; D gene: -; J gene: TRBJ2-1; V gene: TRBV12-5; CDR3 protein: CASGLLSAGGEQFF; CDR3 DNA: TGTGCTAGTGGTTTGTTATCTGCAGGCGGTGAGCAGTTCTTC
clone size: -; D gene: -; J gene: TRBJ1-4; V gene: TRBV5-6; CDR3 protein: CASSLGTGTFEKLFF; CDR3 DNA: TGTGCCAGCAGCTTGGGAACCGGGACCTTTGAAAAACTGTTTTTT
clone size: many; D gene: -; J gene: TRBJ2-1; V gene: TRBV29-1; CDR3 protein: CSVLYLNEQFF; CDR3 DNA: TGCAGCGTCCTTTATCTCAATGAGCAGTTCTTC
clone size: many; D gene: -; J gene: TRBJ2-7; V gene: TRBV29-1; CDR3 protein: CSVRPGSSYEQYF; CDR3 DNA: TGCAGCGTTCGGCCGGGGAGCTCCTACGAGCAGTACTTC
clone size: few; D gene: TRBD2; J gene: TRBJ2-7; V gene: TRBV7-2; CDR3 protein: CASSAGGLAGGRGQYF; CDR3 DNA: TGTGCCAGCAGCGCGGGGGGGCTAGCGGGAGGCCGAGGGCAGTACTTC
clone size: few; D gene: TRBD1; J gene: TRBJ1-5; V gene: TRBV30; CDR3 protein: CAWSGDREDQPQHF; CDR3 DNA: TGTGCCTGGAGTGGGGACAGGGAGGATCAGCCCCAGCATTTT
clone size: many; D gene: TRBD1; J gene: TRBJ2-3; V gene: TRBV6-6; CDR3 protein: CASSLTGGTQYF; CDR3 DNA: TGTGCCAGCAGTTTGACAGGGGGTACGCAGTATTTT
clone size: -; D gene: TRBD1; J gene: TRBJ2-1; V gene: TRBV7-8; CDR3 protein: CASSGVRGPNNEQFF; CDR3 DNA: TGTGCCAGCAGCGGTGTCAGGGGGCCGAACAATGAGCAGTTCTTC
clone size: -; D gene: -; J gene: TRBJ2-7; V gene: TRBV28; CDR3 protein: CASSRRGEQYF; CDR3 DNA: TGTGCCAGCAGCCGGAGGGGCGAGCAGTACTTC
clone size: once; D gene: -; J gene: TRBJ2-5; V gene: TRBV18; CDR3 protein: CASSPPGSFQETQYF; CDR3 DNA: TGTGCCAGCTCACCACCTGGATCATTCCAAGAGACCCAGTACTTC
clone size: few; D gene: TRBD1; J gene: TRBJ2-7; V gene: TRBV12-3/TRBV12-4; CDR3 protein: CASSLQGAYEQYF; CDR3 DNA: TGTGCCAGCAGTCTCCAGGGGGCCTACGAGCAGTACTTC
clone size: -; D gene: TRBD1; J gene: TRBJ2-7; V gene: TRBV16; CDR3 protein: CASSPDRDGEQYF; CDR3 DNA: TGTGCCAGCAGCCCCGACAGGGACGGCGAGCAGTACTTC
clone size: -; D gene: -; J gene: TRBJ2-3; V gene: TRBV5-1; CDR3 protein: CASSLVQGVDTQYF; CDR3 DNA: TGCGCCAGCAGCTTGGTTCAAGGGGTGGATACGCAGTATTTT
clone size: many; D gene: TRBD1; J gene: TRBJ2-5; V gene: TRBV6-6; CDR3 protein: CASSYPTGVGETQYF; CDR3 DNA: TGTGCCAGCAGTTACCCGACAGGGGTTGGGGAGACCCAGTACTTC
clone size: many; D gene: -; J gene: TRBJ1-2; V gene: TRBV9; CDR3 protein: CASSVAHYGYTF; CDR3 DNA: TGTGCCAGCAGCGTAGCCCACTATGGCTACACCTTC
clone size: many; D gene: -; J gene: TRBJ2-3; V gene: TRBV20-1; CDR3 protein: CSAQDHTDTQYF; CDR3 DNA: TGCAGTGCTCAGGACCACACAGATACGCAGTATTTT